This T cell receptor beta chain derives from a study of blood T cell repertoires in COVID-19. Looking at the study overall: The analysed material was cDNA or gDNA that came from T cells, B-cell-depleted T cells, or PBMCs.

In the study's own analysis: Quantification of nucleated cells was approximated via reference gene primer amplification. The protocol was immunoSEQ multiplex PCR, while the TCRdb copy is restricted to in-frame clones and leaves out a portion. V, J and clone size are taken as reported in that table, and D and trimming were inferred from the DNA itself. This table holds about 61,000 clones, around 85% found once. Sequencing was done on a sample of peripheral blood. The sequence came from a human donor in a cohort sampled during active COVID-19.

The chain's CDR3 is CASSSLSIRDRGNEQFF. The CDR3 nucleotides are TGTGCCAGCAGTTCACTATCAATCCGGGACAGGGGCAATGAGCAGTTCTTC. This chain connects TRBV28 to TRBJ2-1, with 10 bases identical to TRBD1. The CDR3 runs to 17 residues. With 4 bases clipped from V and 6 bases from J, the junction kept 12 bases outside the gene matches. Germline CDR1 reads MDHEN; CDR2 reads SYDVKM.